Each of the 19 T cell receptor beta chains below was sequenced from the same sample in a study of blood T cell repertoires in COVID-19. Data came from immunoSEQ multiplex PCR; TCRdb stores just in-frame clones and leaves some out. The sample includes around 260,000 clones, about 86% of them seen just once. The sequencing sample was made of peripheral blood. The source is a man younger than 45 with active or convalescent COVID-19.

This clone was seen more than once but under ten times. The chain is built from TRBV11-2 and TRBJ1-4, with 7 bases aligning to TRBD1. Germline-derived CDR1 and CDR2 are SGHAT and FQNNGV. CDR3 length: 14 residues. V lost 4 bases to trimming and J lost 7 bases; unmatched junction nucleotides: 6. The CDR3 sequence: CASSSPRGREKLFF. The CDR3 nucleotides read TGTGCCAGCAGCTCCCCGAGGGGGCGTGAAAAACTGTTTTTT.

This chain links TRBV29-1 with TRBJ2-7; 9 bases fit TRBD1. The junction had 8 bases not matched to a gene; V was cut back by 5 bases and J by 6 bases. The CDR3 spans 13 residues. Germline values: CDR1 SQVTM, CDR2 ANQGSEA. CDR3 loop: CSVPGQGLLEQYF. DNA for the CDR3: TGCAGCGTTCCGGGACAGGGTCTTCTCGAGCAGTACTTC.

This clone has just one count. V is TRBV2 and J is TRBJ1-4; 8 bases align to TRBD1. The CDR3 totals 18 residues. V lost 6 bases and J lost 3; bases outside the gene matches: 15. The germline CDR1 and CDR2 sequences are SNHLY and FYNNEI. This CDR3 is CASRAKRTGNLSNEKLFF. DNA of the CDR3: TGTGCCAGCAGAGCAAAGCGGACAGGGAACCTCTCTAATGAAAAACTGTTTTTT.

The chain joins TRBV4-1 to TRBJ1-1; D might be TRBD1 (5 bases). CDR3 size: 13 residues. Germline V gives CDR1 MGHRA, CDR2 YSYEKL. Trimming removed 2 bases from V and 8 bases from J, with 12 bases in between. The CDR3 bases are TGCGCCAGCAGCCAACCCAGGGAGGAGGAAGCTTTCTTT. Translating it yields CASSQPREEEAFF.

This clone has just one count. The rearrangement links TRBV30 to TRBJ2-1; 12 bases fit TRBD2. CDR3 length: 16 residues. Germline values: CDR1 GTSNPN, CDR2 SVGIG (reference sequence). Trimming cost V 5 bases and J 6 bases; bases outside gene matches: 11. This CDR3 is CAWVTSGGSPGNEQFF. The CDR3 coding sequence is TGTGCCTGGGTGACTAGCGGGGGTTCCCCTGGCAATGAGCAGTTCTTC.

The chain uses TRBV9 and TRBJ1-2; 9 bases are a match to TRBD1. V was clipped by 3 bases and J by 0 bases; unmatched bases: 9. Germline V gene lookup returns CDR1 SGDLS and CDR2 YYNGEE. The CDR3 has 17 amino acids. The chain's CDR3 is CASSGGDRDYTNYGYTF. In DNA form, the CDR3 reads TGTGCCAGCAGCGGGGGGGACAGGGATTACACTAACTATGGCTACACCTTC.

The rearrangement uses TRBV27 and TRBJ1-1; D unclear. V lost 3 bases to trimming and J lost 0 bases, with 11 bases between them. Germline CDR1 and CDR2: MNHEY and SMNVEV (reference sequence). CDR3 length: 15 amino acids. The CDR3 coding sequence is TGTGCCAGCAGTTTGCTGGCCGAAATGAACACTGAAGCTTTCTTT. Protein: CASSLLAEMNTEAFF.

The chain uses TRBV9 and TRBJ2-2; tentatively, D is TRBD2 (6 bases). Trimming pared 2 bases from V and 5 bases from J, leaving 13 bases between. This CDR3 spans 15 amino acids. Germline V gives CDR1 SGDLS, CDR2 YYNGEE. CDR3 sequence reads: CASSVGTGVTGELFF. The CDR3 DNA follows: TGTGCCAGCAGCGTTGGGACGGGAGTTACCGGGGAGCTGTTTTTT.

Regarding this clone: The same CDR3 can be traced to other DNA sequences in this sample. Written as DNA, the CDR3 is TGTGCCTGGAGTGGGGGGGCCTACGAGCAGTACTTC. This gives the protein CAWSGGAYEQYF. The rearrangement uses TRBV30 and TRBJ2-7, with D maybe TRBD2 (6 bases). The CDR3 length is 12 residues. Trimming took 1 base from V and 2 from J, leaving 6 bases between them. Per germline, CDR1 GTSNPN and CDR2 SVGIG (reference sequence).

The rearrangement links TRBV5-4 to TRBJ1-6; 8 bases align to TRBD1. The CDR3 is made up of 14 amino acids. J was trimmed by 8 bases and V by 4 bases; bases with no gene match: 5. The germline V gene encodes CDR1 SGHNT and CDR2 YYREEE (reference sequence). CDR3 protein: CASSQDRGYSPLHF. DNA of the CDR3: TGTGCCAGCAGCCAAGACAGGGGTTATTCACCCCTCCACTTT. The whole variable domain, remainder taken from reference TRBV5-4 and TRBJ1-6, is ETGVTQSPTHLIKTRGQQVTLRCSSQSGHNTVSWYQQALGQGPQFIFQYYREEENGRGNFPPRFSGLQFPNYSSELNVNALELDDSALYLCASSQDRGYSPLHFGNGTRLTVT.

The rearrangement joins TRBV27 to TRBJ2-7; TRBD2 matches 7 bases. The J segment lost 3 bases and the V segment lost 6 bases, leaving 8 bases of the junction unmatched. This CDR3 comprises 14 residues. CDR1 and CDR2 (germline): MNHEY, SMNVEV (reference sequence). CDR3 in amino acids: CASSPQRDLYEQYF. As DNA, the CDR3 is TGTGCCAGCAGCCCCCAGCGGGACCTCTACGAGCAGTACTTC.

The rearrangement uses TRBV6-5 and TRBJ2-7; no firm D call. Between the trimmed V and J ends, which lost 4 bases and 4 bases, there was a span of 17 bases. The CDR3 sequence is 15 residues long. Germline assignment: CDR1 MNHEY and CDR2 SVGAGI. This chain's CDR3 is CASSSPRRVPYEQYF. The CDR3 region has the DNA TGTGCCAGCAGTTCGCCTAGACGCGTACCTTACGAGCAGTACTTC.

V is TRBV19 and J is TRBJ1-2, with 11 bases aligning to TRBD1. CDR1 LNHDA and CDR2 SQIVND come from the germline V gene (reference sequence). With 4 bases clipped from V and 8 bases from J, the junction kept 15 bases outside the gene matches. The CDR3 length is 17 residues. CDR3 region: CASSNPDRGQPRQGYTF. In nucleotides, the CDR3 is TGTGCCAGTAGTAATCCGGACAGGGGGCAGCCCCGCCAAGGCTACACCTTC. Drawing the rest from reference TRBV19 and TRBJ1-2, the complete variable domain is DGGITQSPKYLFRKEGQNVTLSCEQNLNHDAMYWYRQDPGQGLRLIYYSQIVNDFQKGDIAEGYSVSREKKESFPLTVTSAQKNPTAFYLCASSNPDRGQPRQGYTFGSGTRLTVV.

V usage is TRBV28 and J usage is TRBJ1-5, with D possibly matching TRBD1 (6 bases). The V end lost 2 bases, the J end lost 4 bases, and 9 bases lay between the germline ends. The CDR3 is made up of 14 amino acids. Germline assignment: CDR1 MDHEN and CDR2 SYDVKM. The CDR3 loop is CASSLVRGNQPQHF. CDR3 in DNA: TGTGCCAGCAGTTTAGTTAGGGGGAATCAGCCCCAGCATTTT.

J is TRBJ1-6 and V is TRBV19; the D gene is possibly TRBD1 (5 bases). Deletions cut 4 bases from V and 7 bases from J, with 11 bases between. The CDR3 loop spans 14 amino acids. Germline V gene sequence: CDR1 LNHDA, CDR2 SQIVND (reference sequence). CDR3 amino acids: CASSKETENSPLHF. The CDR3 DNA is TGTGCCAGTAGTAAGGAGACAGAAAATTCACCCCTCCACTTT.

This chain joins TRBV9 and TRBJ2-5, with a possible D match to TRBD2 (5 bases). Deletions cut 2 bases from V and 4 bases from J, with 12 bases between. Germline V gives CDR1 SGDLS, CDR2 YYNGEE. The CDR3 is made up of 14 amino acids. CDR3 amino acids: CASSVSGNTETQYF. Written as DNA, the CDR3 is TGTGCCAGCAGCGTGTCCGGGAACACAGAGACCCAGTACTTC.

With respect to this clone: Because the CDR3's place on the DNA is in doubt, the DNA is left out and the CDR3 is given as listed by TCRdb. V gene TRBV5-1 combines with J gene TRBJ2-3; the D call in the table, TRBD2, was not verified against the DNA. Germline V gene data show CDR1 as SGHRS and CDR2 as YFSETQ. The CDR3 length is 21 residues, termini included. This CDR3 reads CASSLARGLAGTSGQTDTQYF.

The rearrangement links TRBV7-2 to TRBJ2-6, with TRBD2 matching 8 bases. The germline V gene has CDR1 SGHTA and CDR2 FQGNSA. The J segment lost 0 bases and the V segment lost 3 bases, leaving 10 bases of the junction unmatched. The CDR3 has 19 residues. In DNA, the CDR3 is TGTGCCAGCAGCTTTCCCGGGGGGGGAACGCCCTCTGGGGCCAACGTCCTGACTTTC. Translating gives CASSFPGGGTPSGANVLTF.

The chain is built from TRBV6-2 or TRBV6-3 and TRBJ1-1; maybe TRBD1 (6 bases). The V end lost 3 bases, the J end lost 5 bases, and 13 bases lay between the germline ends. Germline V lookup: CDR1 MNHEY, CDR2 SVGEGT. This CDR3 has 14 residues. The CDR3 region is CASSYAGARTEAFF. CDR3 sequence (DNA): TGTGCCAGCAGTTATGCGGGGGCAAGGACTGAAGCTTTCTTT.